This T cell receptor (beta chain) was obtained from a study of blood T cells in healthy people across ages. Alongside a J-beta primer mix, a sample-barcoded 5' primer served in a second PCR lasting roughly 7 to 12 cycles. TCRdb reanalysed the 5' RACE reads using MiXCR and keeps one entry per CDR3 protein. Of 1.5 million to 2 million distinct CDR3 sequences listed, approximately 40% are singletons. Ranging in age from roughly 6 to 90, the donors were healthy Caucasian individuals from Russia. The receptor was derived from a human donor in good health. The sequencing input was blood.

CDR3 sequence reads: CASSRRDRDVETQYF. The CDR3 DNA reads as TGTGCCAGCAGCCGCCGGGACAGGGACGTAGAGACCCAGTACTTC. V is TRBV13 and J is TRBJ2-5; 9 bases align to TRBD1. Per the germline V gene, CDR1 is PRHDT and CDR2 is FYEKMQ (reference sequence). Trimming took 5 bases from V and 4 from J; bases not matched to a gene: 8. The CDR3 runs to 15 residues. The full variable domain, completed using reference TRBV13 and TRBJ2-5, is AAGVIQSPRHLIKEKRETATLKCYPIPRHDTVYWYQQGPGQDPQFLISFYEKMQSDKGSIPDRFSAQQFSDYHSELNMSSLELGDSALYFCASSRRDRDVETQYFGPGTRLLVL.